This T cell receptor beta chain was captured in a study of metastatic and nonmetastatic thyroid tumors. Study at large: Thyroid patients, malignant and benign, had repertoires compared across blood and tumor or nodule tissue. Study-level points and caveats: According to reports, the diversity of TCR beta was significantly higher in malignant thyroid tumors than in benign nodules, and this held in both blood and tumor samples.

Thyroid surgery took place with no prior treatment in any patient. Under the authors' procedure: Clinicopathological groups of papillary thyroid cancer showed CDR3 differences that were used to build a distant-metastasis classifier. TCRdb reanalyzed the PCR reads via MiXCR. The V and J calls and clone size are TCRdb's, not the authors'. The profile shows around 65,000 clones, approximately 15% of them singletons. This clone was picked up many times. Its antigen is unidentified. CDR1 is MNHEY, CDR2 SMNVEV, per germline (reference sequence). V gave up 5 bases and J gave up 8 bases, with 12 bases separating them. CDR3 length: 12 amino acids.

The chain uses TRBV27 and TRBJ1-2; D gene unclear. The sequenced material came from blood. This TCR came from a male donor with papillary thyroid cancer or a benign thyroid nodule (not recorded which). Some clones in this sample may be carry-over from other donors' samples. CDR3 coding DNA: TGTGCCAGCAGTCCCCCTACGGGCGGCTACACCTTC. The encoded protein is CASSPPTGGYTF.